This T cell receptor beta chain was retrieved from a study of T-cell reconstitution after alpha-beta-depleted transplantation in children. Trimming pared 5 bases from V and 10 bases from J, leaving 14 bases between. CDR3 length: 13 residues. From germline, CDR1 is SGHTA and CDR2 FQGNSA. Unique molecular identifiers were incorporated into the prepared TCRbeta library. A single record per CDR3 protein comes from TCRdb applying MiXCR to the PCR reads. This sample has roughly 300,000 distinct CDR3 sequences; approximately 10% occur once, and the top ten carry more than 2%. The chain combines TRBV7-2 with TRBJ2-2; D possibly corresponds to TRBD1 (5 bases). The TCR comes from a human donor who donated a stem cell graft to a child with acute lymphoblastic leukemia. The specimen was PBMCs from the stem cell graft donor, collected from the stem cell graft. In nucleotides, the CDR3 is TGTGCCAGCAGCACCCGACAGACCAAGGAGCTGTTTTTT. Its translation is CASSTRQTKELFF.